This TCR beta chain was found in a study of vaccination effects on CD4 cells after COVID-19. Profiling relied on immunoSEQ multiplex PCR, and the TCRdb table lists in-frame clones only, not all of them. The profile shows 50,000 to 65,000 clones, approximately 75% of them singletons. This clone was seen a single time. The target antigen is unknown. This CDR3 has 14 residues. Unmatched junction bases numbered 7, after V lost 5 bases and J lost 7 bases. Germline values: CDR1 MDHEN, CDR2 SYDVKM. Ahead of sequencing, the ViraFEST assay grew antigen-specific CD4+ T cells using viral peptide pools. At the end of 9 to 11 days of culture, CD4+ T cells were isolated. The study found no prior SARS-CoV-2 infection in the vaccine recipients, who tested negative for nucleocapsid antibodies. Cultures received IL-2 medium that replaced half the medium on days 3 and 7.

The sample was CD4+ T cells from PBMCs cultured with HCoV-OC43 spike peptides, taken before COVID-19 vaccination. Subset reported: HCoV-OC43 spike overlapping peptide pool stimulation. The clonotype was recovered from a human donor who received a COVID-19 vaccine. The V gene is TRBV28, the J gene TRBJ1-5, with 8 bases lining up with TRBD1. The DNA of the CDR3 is TGTGCCAGCAGTAGGACAGGGAGGGAGCAGCCCCAGCATTTT. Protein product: CASSRTGREQPQHF.